The subject of this entry is one TCR beta chain. An end of the junction differs from the germline gene, which may be a read error. The data are from a study of blood T cell repertoires in COVID-19. Overall study: Samples of COVID-19 (acute and convalescent) were obtained from the United States, Italy and Spain.

In Cohort 3, a recovered donor had either two negative PCRs, clearance, or symptom resolution. How the authors handled the data: Amplification of reference gene primers provided the estimated nucleated cell counts. Data came from immunoSEQ multiplex PCR; TCRdb stores just in-frame clones and leaves some out. V, J and clone size are those of that table, while D and trimming were read from the DNA. The sample includes 310,000 or so clones, roughly 87% of them seen just once. CDR1 and CDR2 (germline): MDHEN, SYDVKM. The CDR3 spans 16 residues. The chain carries TRBV28 and TRBJ2-1; TRBD2 matches 7 bases. The clonotype was recovered from a woman aged 18-29 years who had recovered from COVID-19. Sample: PBMCs or T cells enriched from blood (not recorded which). CDR3 in DNA: TGTGCCAGCAGTGTATGGACTAGTCCGGCGAACAATGAGCAGTTCTTC. Its translation is CASSVWTSPANNEQFF.